The sequence of this T cell receptor (beta chain) was determined in a study of cytomegalovirus exposure and HLA in healthy donors. Germline V gives CDR1 SGHRS, CDR2 YFSETQ. Unmatched junction bases numbered 3, after V lost 3 bases and J lost 1 base. The CDR3 has 16 residues. The repertoire was sequenced with immunoSEQ multiplex PCR; TCRdb's copy has only in-frame clones and lacks some. The data show approximately 62,000 clones, around 92% seen once. V usage is TRBV5-1 and J usage is TRBJ2-5; 13 nucleotides line up with TRBD2. The clonotype was recovered from a woman aged 18-29 years in good health and CMV-seronegative. The material sequenced was PBMCs. DNA of the CDR3: TGCGCCAGCAGCTCCCGGACTAGCGGGGGCCAAGAGACCCAGTACTTC. Translation: CASSSRTSGGQETQYF.